The 21 T cell receptor beta chains below come from one sample, sequenced in a study of T cell repertoires in cytomegalovirus infection. TCRdb used MiXCR to reprocess the reads, holding one entry per CDR3 protein. Here the sample spans some 320,000 distinct CDR3 sequences, under 35% being singletons. For these TCRs, the target antigens are not known. Sequencing used cultured PBMCs, obtained from culture after CMV antigen stimulation. The receptor set was obtained from a human donor in good health (CMV status not recorded). Some clones in this sample may be carry-over from other donors' samples.

This clonotype was recorded a few times. One end of the junction does not line up with germline, which may come from a read error. This chain uses TRBV7-8 with TRBJ2-7, with 7 bases aligning to TRBD1. The germline gives CDR1 SGHVS, CDR2 FQNEAQ. CDR3 length equals 15 residues. The CDR3 loop reads CASSSGTVLTYAQYF. The CDR3 nucleotides read TGTGCCAGCAGCTCCGGGACAGTCCTTACCTACGCGCAGTACTTC. The full variable domain, in which reference TRBV7-8 and TRBJ2-7 provide the parts outside the CDR3, is GAGVSQSPRYKVAKRGQDVALRCDPISGHVSLFWYQQALGQGPEFLTYFQNEAQLDKSGLPSDRFFAERPEGSVSTLKIQRTQQEDSAVYLCASSSGTVLTYAQYFGPGTRLTVT.

This clonotype was counted once. The chain is built from TRBV18 and TRBJ1-4; 7 positions match TRBD1. Germline-derived CDR1 and CDR2 are KGHSH and LQKENI. J lost 0 bases, V lost 2 bases, and 9 bases had no gene match. The CDR3 loop spans 18 amino acids. Here the CDR3 reads CASSPEPGGRATNEKLFF. The CDR3, as DNA: TGTGCCAGCTCACCAGAGCCAGGGGGTCGGGCAACTAATGAAAAACTGTTTTTT.

This chain links TRBV4-1 with TRBJ1-2, with D maybe TRBD1 (5 bases). With 1 base removed from V and 4 bases from J, the gap between germline ends came to 22 bases. The CDR3 sequence is 18 residues long. The germline V gene has CDR1 MGHRA and CDR2 YSYEKL. The DNA of the CDR3 is TGCGCCAGCAGCCAAGGGAGGGAAAGGGACCCCTGGGGCTATGGCTACACCTTC. Translation: CASSQGRERDPWGYGYTF.

This chain links TRBV19 with TRBJ2-1, with 13 bases matching TRBD2. V dropped 3 bases and J dropped 6; count of bases not matched to a gene: 14. This CDR3 comprises 19 residues. Germline values: CDR1 LNHDA, CDR2 SQIVND (reference sequence). The CDR3 nucleotides are TGTGCCAGTAGTATCGGACTAGCGGGAGACCTAATGCTACGCAATGAGCAGTTCTTC. This translates into CASSIGLAGDLMLRNEQFF.

The V gene is TRBV20-1, the J gene TRBJ2-1, with TRBD2 identical over 7 bases. This CDR3 is built from 17 residues. The V and J ends lost 8 bases and 1 base, in that order; junction bases with no gene match: 17. Germline values: CDR1 DFQATT, CDR2 SNEGSKA (reference sequence). This CDR3 is CSTLDAGRAKSYNEQFF. CDR3 nucleotide sequence: TGCAGTACTCTTGATGCGGGGAGGGCCAAATCCTACAATGAGCAGTTCTTC.

This clonotype has a handful of counts. This chain connects TRBV19 to TRBJ2-1, with TRBD2 matching over 7 bases. Germline CDR1 and CDR2: LNHDA and SQIVND (reference sequence). There are 14 residues in the CDR3. The V segment lost 3 bases and the J segment 4 bases; nucleotides outside the gene matches: 3. CDR3 bases: TGTGCCAGTAGTATGGGGGAGGGATACAATGAGCAGTTCTTC. Encoded protein: CASSMGEGYNEQFF. Variable domain in full (rest from reference TRBV19 and TRBJ2-1): DGGITQSPKYLFRKEGQNVTLSCEQNLNHDAMYWYRQDPGQGLRLIYYSQIVNDFQKGDIAEGYSVSREKKESFPLTVTSAQKNPTAFYLCASSMGEGYNEQFFGPGTRLTVL.

This chain uses TRBV29-1 with TRBJ1-2, with 8 bases matching TRBD1. Germline CDR1 is SQVTM and CDR2 is ANQGSEA. The CDR3 runs 12 residues. V lost 5 bases and J lost 4; bases outside the gene matches: 3. The CDR3 DNA is TGCAGCGTTACGGGACAGGCCTATGGCTACACCTTC. This translates into CSVTGQAYGYTF.

This chain joins TRBV7-2 and TRBJ2-7, with D possibly being TRBD2 (7 bases). Germline V lookup: CDR1 SGHTA, CDR2 FQGNSA. This CDR3 is 15 amino acids long. Trimming left V 3 bases short and J 2 bases short, with 14 bases between. In DNA, the CDR3 is TGTGCCAGCAGCTTCGGGGGGCTTGGCCCCTACGAGCAGTACTTC. Protein product: CASSFGGLGPYEQYF.

J is TRBJ1-4 and V is TRBV25-1; D gene unclear. The V end lost 5 bases, the J end lost 10 bases, and 11 bases lay between the germline ends. Germline CDR1 reads MGHDK; CDR2 reads SYGVNS. The CDR3 covers 12 residues. The CDR3 region has the DNA TGTGCCAGCAGTCGCGCATTCGGAAAACTGTTTTTT. Translated, it gives CASSRAFGKLFF. The variable domain in full, with the rest retrieved from reference TRBV25-1 and TRBJ1-4, is EADIYQTPRYLVIGTGKKITLECSQTMGHDKMYWYQQDPGMELHLIHYSYGVNSTEKGDLSSESTVSRIRTEHFPLTLESARPSHTSQYLCASSRAFGKLFFGSGTQLSVL.

There are a few counts of this clonotype. DNA for the CDR3: TGTGCCAGTAGTACGGGGACTGGGGATACGCAGTATTTT. It codes for CASSTGTGDTQYF. The rearrangement links TRBV19 to TRBJ2-3; TRBD2 might be the D (6 bases). The germline gives CDR1 LNHDA, CDR2 SQIVND (reference sequence). CDR3 length: 13 residues. V lost 4 bases, J lost 6 bases, and 11 bases lay in between.

V usage is TRBV10-3 and J usage is TRBJ1-1; no clear D gene. Trimming cost V 8 bases and J 0 bases, with 10 bases left between them. CDR1 ENHRY and CDR2 SYGVKD come from the germline V gene. This CDR3 has 13 residues. For the CDR3, the DNA is TGTGCCATCTGGGAAGGGATGAACACTGAAGCTTTCTTT. Amino acids: CAIWEGMNTEAFF.

There are a few counts of this clonotype. This chain links TRBV6-6 with TRBJ2-7; 9 nucleotides align to TRBD1. The CDR3 extends over 14 amino acids. Germline V gene sequence: CDR1 MNHNY, CDR2 SVGAGI (reference sequence). V lost 5 bases and J lost 3; bases outside the gene matches: 5. This chain's CDR3 is CASSPGQGYYEQYF. The DNA for the CDR3 is TGTGCCAGCAGTCCGGGACAGGGATACTACGAGCAGTACTTC.

The chain uses TRBV6-6 and TRBJ1-2; 8 nucleotides line up with TRBD1. Trimming removed 4 bases from V and 5 bases from J; junction bases left unmatched: 15. CDR1 MNHNY and CDR2 SVGAGI come from the germline V gene (reference sequence). This CDR3 is 17 amino acids long. The CDR3 protein is CASSWGQATSNLYGYTF. The CDR3, as DNA: TGTGCCAGCAGTTGGGGACAGGCCACTTCTAATCTTTATGGCTACACCTTC.

This clonotype was picked up a small number of times. The gene calls are TRBV6-6 and TRBJ2-3; D possibly matches TRBD1 or TRBD2 (5 bases each). Germline CDR1 reads MNHNY; CDR2 reads SVGAGI (reference sequence). CDR3 length: 14 amino acids. The V end lost 2 bases, the J end lost 3 bases, and 9 bases lay between the germline ends. The CDR3 region is CASSYGGVTDTQYF. Here the CDR3 DNA reads TGTGCCAGCAGTTACGGGGGAGTTACAGATACGCAGTATTTT.

This clonotype was found many times. In nucleotides, the CDR3 is TGTGCCAGCAGTGAAGAGGACTCAGGGGCCAACGTCCTGACTTTC. As protein: CASSEEDSGANVLTF. The chain joins TRBV6-1 to TRBJ2-6; tentatively, D is TRBD2 (5 bases). Germline lookup yields CDR1 MNHNS and CDR2 SASEGT. The V gene lost 1 base and the J gene lost 4 bases, with 8 bases spanning the gap. This CDR3 spans 15 amino acids.

The V gene is TRBV7-3, the J gene TRBJ2-1; 9 bases agree with TRBD2. Germline CDR1 and CDR2: SGHTA and FQGTGA. Trimming at V came to 3 bases and at J to 6 bases, leaving 3 bases not matched to a gene. This CDR3 is 14 amino acids long. DNA of the CDR3: TGTGCCAGCAGCTTTAGCGGGAGACTCAATGAGCAGTTCTTC. Protein: CASSFSGRLNEQFF.

This clonotype was counted only a few times. The chain recombines TRBV25-1 with TRBJ1-3, with a tentative D call TRBD1 (5 bases). The CDR3 spans 14 residues. In germline, CDR1 is MGHDK, CDR2 SYGVNS. V was clipped by 4 bases and J by 3 bases, with 10 bases between them. The CDR3 DNA sequence: TGTGCCAGCAGTGGCCCAGGGAGTGGAAACACCATATATTTT. This translates into CASSGPGSGNTIYF.

This chain joins TRBV6-5 and TRBJ1-1, with unresolved D. Germline V lookup: CDR1 MNHEY, CDR2 SVGAGI. The CDR3 has 16 residues. Trimming removed 5 bases from V and 1 base from J, with 17 bases in between. The CDR3 here is CASSAMAGLANTEAFF. The CDR3 DNA follows: TGTGCCAGCAGTGCAATGGCGGGCCTCGCGAACACTGAAGCTTTCTTT.

This clonotype was counted a few times. V is TRBV23-1 and J is TRBJ2-7; possible D gene TRBD1, 6 bases. TRBV23-1 is an ORF for which the function is uncertain. V gave up 3 bases and J gave up 0 bases, with 24 bases separating them. The CDR3 extends over 19 amino acids. The CDR3 region is CASSHSKQRQDGGSYEQYF. The CDR3 DNA sequence: TGCGCCAGCAGTCATTCCAAACAACGACAGGATGGGGGCTCCTACGAGCAGTACTTC.

The V gene is TRBV2, the J gene TRBJ1-5; 11 positions match TRBD1. The V gene end was trimmed by 5 bases and the J gene end by 5 bases; junction bases not matched to a gene: 2. The germline CDR1 and CDR2 sequences are SNHLY and FYNNEI. The CDR3 extends over 14 amino acids. CDR3 in DNA: TGTGCCAGCAGTCGGGACAGGGGGGATCAGCCCCAGCATTTT. Translation gives CASSRDRGDQPQHF. Supplemented by reference TRBV2 and TRBJ1-5, the full variable domain reads EPEVTQTPSHQVTQMGQEVILRCVPISNHLYFYWYRQILGQKVEFLVSFYNNEISEKSEIFDDQFSVERPDGSNFTLKIRSTKLEDSAMYFCASSRDRGDQPQHFGDGTRLSIL.

This sequence joins TRBV2 and TRBJ2-5, with 7 bases matching TRBD2. V was clipped by 7 bases and J by 4 bases; unmatched bases: 9. Germline V gene lookup returns CDR1 SNHLY and CDR2 FYNNEI. The CDR3 has 14 amino acids. In DNA form, the CDR3 reads TGTGCCAGCAAGGGCGGGAGCGGCCCAGAGACCCAGTACTTC. Protein sequence: CASKGGSGPETQYF.